Following are 21 T cell receptor beta chains from one sample sequenced in a study of T cells in Graves' hyperthyroidism and ophthalmopathy. Researchers took RNA transcripts and amplified the TCR beta CDR3 regions from them. First-round RT-PCR of the TCR CDR3 relied on the HTBI primer set. TCRdb redid the calling of the multiplex PCR reads with MiXCR, one entry per CDR3 protein. In the table there are about 620,000 distinct CDR3 sequences, roughly 16% of which are singletons. Sequences were obtained from blood. The receptors originated from a woman in her twenties or thirties with Graves' hyperthyroidism.

At least ten counts were recorded for this clonotype. The chain links TRBV11-2 to TRBJ2-3; the D is unclear. Trimming pared 4 bases from V and 4 bases from J, leaving 12 bases between. Germline V lookup: CDR1 SGHAT, CDR2 FQNNGV. CDR3 length equals 14 residues. CDR3 sequence (DNA): TGTGCCAGCAGCTCGAGGAATTCGGCAGATACGCAGTATTTT. It specifies CASSSRNSADTQYF.

For the CDR3, the DNA is TGTGCCAGTAGTATAGGGGGAAACACCGGGGAGCTGTTTTTT. The encoded protein is CASSIGGNTGELFF. The chain carries TRBV19 and TRBJ2-2; no reliable D call. The CDR3 has 14 residues. Germline V lookup: CDR1 LNHDA, CDR2 SQIVND (reference sequence). V was trimmed by 1 base and J by 2 bases, leaving 5 bases between them.

This clonotype was seen repeatedly, ten times or more. The V gene is TRBV6-1, the J gene TRBJ1-1, with TRBD1 matching 7 bases. The CDR3 totals 14 residues. V shed 5 bases, J shed 6 bases, and the junction held 9 bases outside the gene matches. Germline CDR1 reads MNHNS; CDR2 reads SASEGT. CDR3: CASSYQGEKSEAFF. CDR3 coding DNA: TGTGCCAGCAGTTATCAGGGGGAAAAATCTGAAGCTTTCTTT.

This clonotype was seen only a few times. A junction boundary mismatches the germline segment, possibly from a read error. V gene TRBV28 combines with J gene TRBJ2-7, with D perhaps matching TRBD1 (5 bases). The germline V gene has CDR1 MDHEN and CDR2 SYDVKM. This CDR3 is built from 16 residues. This CDR3 reads CASSTKRQLHSYGQYF. In DNA form, the CDR3 reads TGTGCCAGCAGTACTAAGAGACAGCTACACTCCTACGGGCAGTACTTC. Filled out from reference TRBV28 and TRBJ2-7, the complete variable domain reads DVKVTQSSRYLVKRTGEKVFLECVQDMDHENMFWYRQDPGLGLRLIYFSYDVKMKEKGDIPEGYSVSREKKERFSLILESASTNQTSMYLCASSTKRQLHSYGQYFGPGTRLTVT.

This chain's CDR3 is CATSRLRQPQHF. The DNA for the CDR3 is TGTGCCACCAGCAGGCTACGGCAGCCCCAGCATTTT. The rearrangement joins TRBV15 to TRBJ1-5, with D unclear. The V gene's germline CDR1 is LNHNV and CDR2 YYDKDF (reference sequence). Between the trimmed V and J ends, which lost 3 bases and 7 bases, there was a span of 7 bases. This CDR3 region has 12 residues.

This clonotype has at least ten counts. V usage is TRBV28 and J usage is TRBJ1-6; D remains ambiguous. The CDR3 consists of 16 residues. Germline CDR1 reads MDHEN; CDR2 reads SYDVKM. The ends were cut back, 7 bases at V and 9 bases at J, with 22 bases in the middle. The CDR3 region is CASMGRTPEAGSPLHF. CDR3 sequence (DNA): TGTGCCAGCATGGGTCGGACGCCGGAAGCAGGTTCACCCCTCCACTTT.

This chain links TRBV20-1 with TRBJ2-1; D not resolved. Germline V gene lookup returns CDR1 DFQATT and CDR2 SNEGSKA (reference sequence). The CDR3 covers 16 residues. Trimming removed 0 bases at V and 8 bases at J, with 20 bases between. Here the CDR3 DNA reads TGCAGTGCTAGAGATTCCTTAAGAATCGGTCGGGATGAGCAGTTCTTC. This sequence encodes CSARDSLRIGRDEQFF.

This clonotype was found once. This sequence may be a read error, since a much larger clone differs from it by one base. The chain uses TRBV2 and TRBJ1-1; D unclear. The CDR3 loop spans 14 amino acids. The germline V gene has CDR1 SNHLY and CDR2 FYNNEI. The CDR3 spells CVSSEDIVNTEAFF. The CDR3 DNA follows: TGTGTCAGCAGTGAGGATATTGTGAACACTGAAGCTTTCTTT.

Regarding this clonotype: Given a much more abundant clone one base away, this may be a read error. The V gene is TRBV30, the J gene TRBJ2-1; weak D call: TRBD1 (5 bases). CDR3 length equals 16 residues. The germline V gene has CDR1 GTSNPN and CDR2 SVGIG (reference sequence). The CDR3 loop reads CACPGSGDSHYNEQSF. In DNA form, the CDR3 reads TGTGCCTGTCCCGGGTCGGGTGACAGCCACTACAATGAGCAGTCCTTC.

The chain is built from TRBV28 and TRBJ1-2, with a possible D match to TRBD1 (6 bases). Germline V gene lookup returns CDR1 MDHEN and CDR2 SYDVKM. Trimming stripped 5 bases from V and 4 bases from J, with 14 bases between. The CDR3 is made up of 14 amino acids. CDR3 in amino acids: CASSPDPDSYGYTF. DNA of the CDR3: TGTGCCAGCAGTCCCGACCCGGACAGCTATGGCTACACCTTC.

The table lists this clonotype with many counts. The chain uses TRBV6-6 and TRBJ2-7; 8 nucleotides match TRBD1. CDR3 length: 15 residues. In germline, CDR1 is MNHNY, CDR2 SVGAGI (reference sequence). With 1 base clipped from V and 0 bases from J, the junction kept 2 bases outside the gene matches. CDR3: CASSYFGTGSYEQYF. CDR3 nucleotides: TGTGCCAGCAGTTACTTCGGGACAGGCTCCTACGAGCAGTACTTC.

This clonotype occurred a few times. This CDR3 reads CASTNIGTGNQPQHF. The CDR3 DNA sequence: TGTGCCAGCACCAATATCGGGACAGGGAATCAGCCCCAGCATTTT. The genes are TRBV28 and TRBJ1-5; 9 nucleotides line up with TRBD1. The junction had 8 bases not matched to a gene; V was cut back by 7 bases and J by 4 bases. This CDR3 has 15 residues. Germline V CDR1 and CDR2: MDHEN, SYDVKM.

This clonotype was observed at least ten times. The chain carries TRBV5-1 and TRBJ2-7; D gene unclear. V was pared by 0 bases and J by 5 bases, with 15 bases between. Germline V gene data show CDR1 as SGHRS and CDR2 as YFSETQ. The CDR3 is 15 residues long. The CDR3 spells CASSLALGFADEQYF. The CDR3 DNA follows: TGCGCCAGCAGCTTGGCCCTTGGGTTTGCTGACGAGCAGTACTTC.

This clonotype was detected ten times or more. The chain uses TRBV13 and TRBJ2-7; TRBD1 or TRBD2 may be the D gene (6 bases each). CDR3 length equals 14 residues. CDR1 is PRHDT and CDR2 is FYEKMQ in the germline V gene (reference sequence). V gave up 6 bases and J gave up 5 bases, with 17 bases separating them. The CDR3 bases are TGTGCCAGCAGGGTGGGGGGCCATGACGACGAGCAGTACTTC. Its translation is CASRVGGHDDEQYF.

The V gene is TRBV20-1, the J gene TRBJ1-5; D unclear. Germline V lookup: CDR1 DFQATT, CDR2 SNEGSKA (reference sequence). The length of the CDR3 is 13 residues. The V end lost 6 bases, the J end lost 1 base, and 10 bases lay between the germline ends. The DNA of the CDR3 is TGCAGTGCGAATATAGGAAGCAATCAGCCCCAGCATTTT. Translating it yields CSANIGSNQPQHF.

The V gene is TRBV5-1, the J gene TRBJ2-5; 8 bases are shared with TRBD1. CDR1 is SGHRS and CDR2 is YFSETQ in the germline V gene. The CDR3 length is 15 residues. J lost 1 base, V lost 5 bases, and 7 bases had no gene match. The CDR3 DNA reads as TGCGCCAGCAGTCCGGACAGGGTGGGCCAAGAGACCCAGTACTTC. Translation: CASSPDRVGQETQYF.

This clonotype showed up many times. The chain has TRBV11-2 and TRBJ2-5, with 7 bases lining up with TRBD2. The CDR3 length is 18 residues. With V trimmed by 1 base and J by 2 bases, 13 bases remained unmatched. From germline, CDR1 is SGHAT and CDR2 FQNNGV. The CDR3 loop reads CASSLGGGGDPWQETQYF. DNA for the CDR3: TGTGCCAGCAGCTTAGGTGGGGGGGGGGACCCCTGGCAAGAGACCCAGTACTTC.

Many counts were recorded for this clonotype. The V and J genes are TRBV6-2 or TRBV6-3 and TRBJ2-1, with TRBD1 identical over 7 bases. Germline V gene data show CDR1 as MNHEY and CDR2 as SVGEGT. The CDR3 covers 16 residues. J gave up 5 bases and V 5 bases, and 12 bases lay outside the gene matches. The CDR3 bases are TGTGCCAGCAGTCCCTCCCACAGGGGCGCTGACAATGAGCAGTTCTTC. This translates into CASSPSHRGADNEQFF.

This clonotype showed up many times. This chain joins TRBV11-3 and TRBJ2-5; no clear D. The CDR3 sequence is 11 residues long. Germline V gene data show CDR1 as SGHNT and CDR2 as YENEEA. The V end lost 0 bases, the J end lost 7 bases, and 3 bases lay between the germline ends. Here the CDR3 DNA reads TGTGCCAGCAGCTTAGATTCGACCCAGTACTTC. Its protein is CASSLDSTQYF.

This clonotype has at least ten counts. The rearrangement uses TRBV30 and TRBJ2-7, with TRBD2 matching 7 bases. V lost 2 bases and J lost 5; bases outside the gene matches: 9. From germline, CDR1 is GTSNPN and CDR2 SVGIG (reference sequence). The CDR3 loop spans 14 amino acids. Here the CDR3 DNA reads TGTGCCTGGAGTACAGGACTGGGGAGGGACGAGCAGTACTTC. Protein sequence: CAWSTGLGRDEQYF. Using reference TRBV30 and TRBJ2-7 for the parts outside the CDR3, the full variable domain is SQTIHQWPATLVQPVGSPLSLECTVEGTSNPNLYWYRQAAGRGLQLLFYSVGIGQISSEVPQNLSASRPQDRQFILSSKKLLLSDSGFYLCAWSTGLGRDEQYFGPGTRLTVT.

This clonotype has a handful of counts. The chain links TRBV9 to TRBJ2-2; D gene uncertain. CDR1 is SGDLS, CDR2 YYNGEE, per germline. This CDR3 comprises 15 residues. V was shortened by 4 bases and J by 7 bases, with 17 bases between the two germline ends. This CDR3 reads CASSPLDRDGGELFF. The CDR3 nucleotides read TGTGCCAGCAGCCCCCTGGACCGAGACGGCGGGGAGCTGTTTTTT.